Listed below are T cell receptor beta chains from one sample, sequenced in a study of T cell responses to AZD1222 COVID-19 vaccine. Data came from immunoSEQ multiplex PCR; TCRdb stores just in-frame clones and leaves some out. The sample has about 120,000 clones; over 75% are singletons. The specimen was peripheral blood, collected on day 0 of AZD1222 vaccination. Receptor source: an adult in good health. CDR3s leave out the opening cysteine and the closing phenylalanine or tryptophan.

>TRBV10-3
AISTSGRRYEQY
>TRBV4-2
ASEGRDGTQY
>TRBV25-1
ASSDSVFGLT
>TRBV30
AWSDYRPNRGNQPQH
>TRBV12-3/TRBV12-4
ASSQGDYGYT
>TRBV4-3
ASSLSKGSPYEQY
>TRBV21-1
ASSIRSGDGYT
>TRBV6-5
ASSLGGYSGNTIY
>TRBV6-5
ASSLDRNFNQPQH
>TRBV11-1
ASSRGRVAGMGYT
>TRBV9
ASSEGEGLAGDEQY
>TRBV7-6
AIGPETQY
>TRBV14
ASSLAGTSSYNEQF
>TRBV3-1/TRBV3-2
ASSPLVGPTDEQY
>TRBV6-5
ASRWARNYGYT
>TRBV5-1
ASSFTGDSYNSPLH
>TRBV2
ASSAGTSRTYEQY
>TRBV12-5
ASGSPTGYTEAF
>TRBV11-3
ASSHRQGDYGYT
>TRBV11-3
ASSSRTSGSAYEQY